There are a few counts of the clone carrying this TCR beta chain. Its antigen is unidentified. This record belongs to a study of T cell repertoires in cytomegalovirus infection. Study observations and caveats: In two of eight donors, the top clonotype was HLA-C-restricted CMV-specific.

A single record per CDR3 protein comes from TCRdb applying MiXCR to the reads. The repertoire holds around 310,000 distinct CDR3 sequences, 15% to 20% seen once, with approximately 12% in the top ten. Germline CDR1 and CDR2: MDHEN and SYDVKM. This CDR3 is 15 amino acids long. The ends lost 4 bases at V and 6 bases at J; junction bases unmatched: 9. The sequence was collected from a human donor in good health (CMV status not recorded). Some clones in this sample may be carry-over from other donors' samples. This sequence joins TRBV28 and TRBJ2-3; TRBD2 agrees at 8 bases. Material for sequencing was PBMCs. The CDR3 DNA is TGTGCCAGCAGTTCCGCCGGCGGGGGGTTCGATACGCAGTATTTT. Translated: CASSSAGGGFDTQYF.